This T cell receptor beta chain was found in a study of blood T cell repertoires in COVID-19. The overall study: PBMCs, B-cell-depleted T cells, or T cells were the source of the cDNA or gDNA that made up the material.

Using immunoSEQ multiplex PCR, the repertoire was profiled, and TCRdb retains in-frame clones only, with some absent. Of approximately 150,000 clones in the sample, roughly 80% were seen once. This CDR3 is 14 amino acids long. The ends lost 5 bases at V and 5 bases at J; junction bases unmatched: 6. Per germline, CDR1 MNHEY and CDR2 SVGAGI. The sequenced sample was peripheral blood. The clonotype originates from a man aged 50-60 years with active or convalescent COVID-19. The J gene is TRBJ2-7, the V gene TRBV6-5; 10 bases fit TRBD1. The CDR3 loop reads CASSRQGAQNEQYF. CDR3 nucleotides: TGTGCCAGCAGTCGACAGGGGGCTCAGAACGAGCAGTACTTC.